This is a list of T cell receptor beta chains from one sample in a study of blood T cell repertoires in COVID-19. TCRdb keeps only in-frame clones here, not all; method: immunoSEQ multiplex PCR. The data contain approximately 150,000 clones, 87% of them singletons. Sequencing input: peripheral blood. The receptors stem from a woman in her forties or fifties with acute or convalescent COVID-19. CDR3s include the opening cysteine and the closing phenylalanine or tryptophan. D genes are given only for firm matches. Clone size is not always given. Where it is, it says once, few, many or a class for expanded clones.

j_call: TRBJ2-3
v_call: TRBV11-2
clone_size: -
d_call: TRBD2
cdr3_aa: CASSLAGTSGGNTQYF
cdr3_nt: TGTGCCAGCAGCTTAGCCGGGACTAGCGGGGGAAATACGCAGTATTTT

j_call: TRBJ1-1
v_call: TRBV12-3/TRBV12-4
clone_size: -
d_call: -
cdr3_aa: CASSQTGEAEAFF
cdr3_nt: TGTGCCAGCAGCCAGACAGGAGAGGCTGAAGCTTTCTTT

j_call: TRBJ1-5
v_call: TRBV19
clone_size: few
d_call: TRBD1
cdr3_aa: CASSIVRGDEGNQPQHF
cdr3_nt: TGTGCCAGTAGTATTGTCAGGGGGGACGAGGGCAATCAGCCCCAGCATTTT

j_call: TRBJ1-1
v_call: TRBV30
clone_size: -
d_call: -
cdr3_aa: CAWSVISGVTEAFF
cdr3_nt: TGTGCCTGGAGTGTAATTTCCGGGGTCACTGAAGCTTTCTTT

j_call: TRBJ1-2
v_call: TRBV30
clone_size: -
d_call: TRBD1
cdr3_aa: CAWGQGADYGYTF
cdr3_nt: TGTGCCTGGGGACAGGGGGCAGACTATGGCTACACCTTC

j_call: TRBJ1-2
v_call: TRBV30
clone_size: -
d_call: TRBD1
cdr3_aa: CAWRGDRIDYGYTF
cdr3_nt: TGTGCCTGGAGAGGGGACAGGATTGACTATGGCTACACCTTC

j_call: TRBJ1-2
v_call: TRBV15
clone_size: -
d_call: -
cdr3_aa: CATSADGLRLGYTF
cdr3_nt: TGTGCCACCAGCGCGGACGGACTCCGCCTCGGCTACACCTTC

j_call: TRBJ1-2
v_call: TRBV7-2
clone_size: once
d_call: -
cdr3_aa: CASGIRQAYGYTF
cdr3_nt: TGTGCCAGCGGCATAAGACAGGCCTATGGCTACACCTTC

j_call: TRBJ2-3
v_call: TRBV29-1
clone_size: -
d_call: -
cdr3_aa: CSVNRRDTDTQYF
cdr3_nt: TGCAGCGTTAACAGGAGAGACACAGATACGCAGTATTTT

j_call: TRBJ2-7
v_call: TRBV27
clone_size: once
d_call: -
cdr3_aa: CASSPGNPYEQYF
cdr3_nt: TGTGCCAGCAGTCCAGGTAACCCGTACGAGCAGTACTTC

j_call: TRBJ2-1
v_call: TRBV19
clone_size: -
d_call: -
cdr3_aa: CASSPKEASSYNEQFF
cdr3_nt: TGTGCCAGTAGTCCAAAAGAGGCGAGCTCCTACAATGAGCAGTTCTTC

j_call: TRBJ1-2
v_call: TRBV7-2
clone_size: -
d_call: TRBD1
cdr3_aa: CASSFPTGDNYGYTF
cdr3_nt: TGTGCCAGCAGCTTTCCGACAGGGGATAACTATGGCTACACCTTC

j_call: TRBJ2-1
v_call: TRBV5-1
clone_size: -
d_call: TRBD2
cdr3_aa: CASSLFNGRSVGDEQFF
cdr3_nt: TGCGCCAGCAGCTTGTTTAACGGGAGGTCTGTTGGCGATGAGCAGTTCTTC

j_call: TRBJ1-5
v_call: TRBV24-1
clone_size: once
d_call: TRBD1
cdr3_aa: CATSDPREGGVDQPQHF
cdr3_nt: TGTGCCACCAGTGACCCCCGAGAAGGGGGCGTCGATCAGCCCCAGCATTTT

j_call: TRBJ2-7
v_call: TRBV10-1
clone_size: few
d_call: -
cdr3_aa: CAIKALERLSSYEQYF
cdr3_nt: TGCGCCATCAAAGCCCTCGAGAGGTTAAGCTCCTACGAGCAGTACTTC

j_call: TRBJ2-7
v_call: TRBV2
clone_size: once
d_call: TRBD1
cdr3_aa: CASSGSTGLNEQYF
cdr3_nt: TGTGCCAGCAGTGGCTCGACAGGGCTAAACGAGCAGTACTTC

j_call: TRBJ2-7
v_call: TRBV5-6
clone_size: few
d_call: TRBD2
cdr3_aa: CASSAGVISYEQYF
cdr3_nt: TGTGCCAGCAGCGCGGGGGTAATCTCCTACGAGCAGTACTTC

j_call: TRBJ1-5
v_call: TRBV27
clone_size: -
d_call: TRBD1
cdr3_aa: CASSLGTGDSNQPQHF
cdr3_nt: TGTGCCAGCAGTTTAGGGACAGGCGATAGCAATCAGCCCCAGCATTTT

j_call: TRBJ1-3
v_call: TRBV11-2
clone_size: once
d_call: TRBD1
cdr3_aa: CASSTPGQAKAGNTIYF
cdr3_nt: TGTGCCAGCAGCACACCTGGACAGGCAAAGGCTGGAAACACCATATATTTT

j_call: TRBJ2-7
v_call: TRBV20-1
clone_size: -
d_call: TRBD1
cdr3_aa: CSASLGQVTYEQYF
cdr3_nt: TGCAGTGCTAGTCTGGGACAGGTGACCTACGAGCAGTACTTC

j_call: TRBJ2-3
v_call: TRBV30
clone_size: -
d_call: -
cdr3_aa: CAWSRRGGRGTDTQYF
cdr3_nt: TGTGCCTGGAGCCGAAGGGGGGGCCGAGGCACAGATACGCAGTATTTT

j_call: TRBJ1-1
v_call: TRBV29-1
clone_size: once
d_call: TRBD1
cdr3_aa: CSVHRGADTEAFF
cdr3_nt: TGCAGCGTCCACAGGGGCGCGGACACTGAAGCTTTCTTT